One sample yielded the 8 T cell receptor beta chains listed below, sequenced in a study of identical twins. TCRdb ran MiXCR on the 5' RACE reads and lists one entry per CDR3 protein. The table includes approximately 1.8 million distinct CDR3 sequences, about 30% detected once. The sequencing sample was made of cord blood. These receptors were taken from a newborn girl in good health.

V usage is TRBV12-5 and J usage is TRBJ2-6; D call uncertain. This CDR3 region has 16 residues. Per germline, CDR1 LGHNT and CDR2 FRNRAP. The V end was cut by 2 bases, the J end by 0 bases, with 8 bases between. CDR3 sequence: CASGLTRYSGANVLTF. CDR3 DNA: TGTGCTAGTGGTTTGACACGATACTCTGGGGCCAACGTCCTGACTTTC.

This clonotype was picked up a small number of times. CDR3 in DNA: TGTGCCAGCAGCCAAGTCACGTCGCCGCCGGACGAGCAGTACTTC. Its translation: CASSQVTSPPDEQYF. This rearrangement joins TRBV4-2 to TRBJ2-5; D is undetermined. The J call may be faulty, since TRBJ2-7 better matches the DNA end. The CDR3 totals 15 residues. The germline V gene has CDR1 LGHNA and CDR2 YNFKEQ.

In its sample, this clonotype was seen once. The chain uses TRBV7-2 and TRBJ2-1; D is uncertain. The J call may be wrong; the DNA end is better matched by TRBJ2-7. Per germline, CDR1 SGHTA and CDR2 FQGNSA. The CDR3 has 14 residues. The CDR3 here is CASSLPPRYNEQYF. CDR3 DNA: TGTGCCAGCAGCCTCCCTCCCAGATACAATGAGCAGTACTTC.

Remarks on this clonotype: Relative to the germline gene, one junction end is altered; a read error may explain this. The chain's CDR3 is CAGSHPGGITDTQYF. The CDR3 DNA is TGTGCCGGCAGCCATCCCGGGGGGATCACAGATACGCAGTATTTT. This chain uses TRBV4-2 with TRBJ2-3, with 7 bases fitting TRBD2. This CDR3 is built from 15 residues. CDR1 and CDR2 from the germline V gene are LGHNA and YNFKEQ.

Regarding this clonotype: A single base separates this from a much larger clone, so it may be a read error. V gene TRBV29-1 combines with J gene TRBJ2-3; unclear D gene. The CDR3 length is 16 residues. Per the germline V gene, CDR1 is SQVTM and CDR2 is ANQGSEA. The CDR3 is CGVEDRVMLSTDTQYF. DNA of the CDR3: TGCGGCGTTGAAGATCGGGTTATGTTGAGCACAGATACGCAGTATTTT.

In the case of this clonotype: This may stem from a read error, because a much larger clone lies one nucleotide away. The rearrangement uses TRBV6-5 and TRBJ2-1; 10 bases align to TRBD2. The CDR3 contains 15 residues. Per germline, CDR1 MNHEY and CDR2 SVGAGI. With 0 bases clipped from V and 6 bases from J, the junction kept 2 bases outside the gene matches. In nucleotides, the CDR3 is TGTGCCAGCAGTTACTCTAGCGGGAGGACCAATGAGCAGTTCTTC. Translated, it gives CASSYSSGRTNEQFF.

The CDR3 DNA reads as TGTGCCACCAGCAGAGGGGTCAATGAGCAGTTCTTC. As protein: CATSRGVNEQFF. The chain carries TRBV15 and TRBJ2-1; D uncertain. Germline V gene lookup returns CDR1 LNHNV and CDR2 YYDKDF (reference sequence). The CDR3 has 12 residues. V lost 1 base to trimming and J lost 6 bases, with 4 bases between them. Based on the CDR3 plus reference TRBV15 and TRBJ2-1, the full variable domain is DAMVIQNPRYQVTQFGKPVTLSCSQTLNHNVMYWYQQKSSQAPKLLFHYYDKDFNNEADTPDNFQSRRPNTSFCFLDIRSPGLGDTAMYLCATSRGVNEQFFGPGTRLTVL.

This clonotype showed up just a few times. The chain has TRBV20-1 and TRBJ2-7, with 11 bases fitting TRBD2. This CDR3 region has 18 residues. Germline CDR1 and CDR2: DFQATT and SNEGSKA (reference sequence). V lost 5 bases to trimming and J lost 2 bases; unmatched junction nucleotides: 17. Here the CDR3 reads CSACALTSGTLPPYEQYF. As DNA, the CDR3 is TGCAGTGCTTGCGCCCTGACTAGCGGGACCCTCCCTCCCTACGAGCAGTACTTC.